A single sample gave rise to the 14 T cell receptor beta chains below, sequenced in a study of OX40 agonist ivuxolimab in advanced cancers. Assay used: immunoSEQ multiplex PCR; TCRdb lists only in-frame clones, some missing. This repertoire shows about 58,000 clones, just over 85% found once; its top ten account for roughly 0.9%. Sequenced material: CD4+ or CD8+ T cells sorted from blood, taken in a trial of the OX40 agonist ivuxolimab. These receptors were taken from an adult with an advanced solid tumor such as melanoma, head and neck, liver or kidney cancer.

V gene TRBV4-2 combines with J gene TRBJ1-2; D unclear. CDR3 length equals 13 residues. Germline-derived CDR1 and CDR2 are LGHNA and YNFKEQ. V lost 1 base and J lost 8, with 11 bases in between. CDR3 region: CASSQGEARGYTF. The CDR3 bases are TGTGCCAGCAGCCAAGGCGAAGCGAGGGGCTACACCTTC.

V is TRBV18 and J is TRBJ1-3; D may be TRBD1 (5 bases). Per germline, CDR1 KGHSH and CDR2 LQKENI. The CDR3 is 17 residues long. The V end was cut by 1 base, the J end by 0 bases, with 13 bases between. The DNA for the CDR3 is TGTGCCAGCTCACCACGGGGCAACCGAGCCTCTGGAAACACCATATATTTT. Protein sequence: CASSPRGNRASGNTIYF.

This clone was detected only once. The rearrangement joins TRBV5-6 to TRBJ1-2, with 9 bases that match TRBD1. The CDR3 sequence is 15 residues long. CDR1 is SGHDT, CDR2 YYEEEE, per germline. V lost 2 bases and J lost 8; bases outside the gene matches: 10. The CDR3 region is CASSFSRQGVRGYTF. The CDR3 DNA reads as TGTGCCAGCAGCTTTTCGAGACAGGGGGTTAGAGGCTACACCTTC.

The rearrangement joins TRBV19 to TRBJ2-5, with TRBD2 identical over 8 bases. J was trimmed by 4 bases and V by 6 bases; bases with no gene match: 13. The CDR3 has 16 amino acids. CDR1 is LNHDA and CDR2 is SQIVND in the germline V gene (reference sequence). The CDR3 DNA follows: TGTGCCAGTAGCCGAGGGGGACTAGGAAACGTAGAGACCCAGTACTTC. Its protein product is CASSRGGLGNVETQYF.

This rearrangement joins TRBV7-6 to TRBJ1-3, with TRBD1 matching over 7 bases. Germline CDR1 is SGHVS and CDR2 is FNYEAQ. Unmatched junction bases numbered 16, after V lost 3 bases and J lost 2 bases. CDR3 length: 19 residues. The CDR3 DNA sequence: TGTGCCAGCAGCTTTACCCCGACCGGGACAGCGAAAGCTGGAAACACCATATATTTT. Amino acid sequence: CASSFTPTGTAKAGNTIYF.

V usage is TRBV5-1 and J usage is TRBJ2-3; D is uncertain. Per the germline V gene, CDR1 is SGHRS and CDR2 is YFSETQ. CDR3 length equals 14 residues. V gave up 7 bases and J gave up 0 bases, with 12 bases separating them. The CDR3 DNA follows: TGCGCCAGCGGCCCCGGTACTAGCACAGATACGCAGTATTTT. Translation: CASGPGTSTDTQYF.

CDR3 DNA: TGTGCCAGCAGCGTGGGACTAGCGGGTGAGCAGTTCTTC. Protein product: CASSVGLAGEQFF. The V gene is TRBV9, the J gene TRBJ2-1, with 12 positions matching TRBD2. Germline CDR1 and CDR2: SGDLS and YYNGEE. This CDR3 has 13 residues. J gave up 9 bases and V 2 bases, and 0 bases lay outside the gene matches.

As DNA, the CDR3 is TGTGCCAGCTCACCAAACAGTATGAACACTGAAGCTTTCTTT. It yields the protein CASSPNSMNTEAFF. The chain recombines TRBV18 with TRBJ1-1; D remains ambiguous. Trimming took off 2 bases at V and 0 bases at J, with 7 bases between the two ends. The germline CDR1 and CDR2 sequences are KGHSH and LQKENI. There are 14 residues in the CDR3.

V gene TRBV30 combines with J gene TRBJ1-1, with D perhaps matching TRBD1 (5 bases). V was cut by 4 bases and J by 1 base, with 16 bases left in between. CDR3 size: 15 residues. Looked up from germline, CDR1 is GTSNPN and CDR2 is SVGIG (reference sequence). Written as DNA, the CDR3 is TGTGCCTGGAATACTGCCGGGGGAAGGAACACTGAAGCTTTCTTT. Protein: CAWNTAGGRNTEAFF.

The rearrangement links TRBV19 to TRBJ1-2; maybe TRBD1 (6 bases). The CDR3 covers 15 residues. V lost 4 bases and J 0 bases, leaving 12 bases between the germline ends. Germline values: CDR1 LNHDA, CDR2 SQIVND (reference sequence). In nucleotides, the CDR3 is TGTGCCAGTAGTAATACAGGGAGTGCTAACTATGGCTACACCTTC. Translation: CASSNTGSANYGYTF.

This sequence joins TRBV2 and TRBJ2-2; possible D gene TRBD1, 6 bases. Germline CDR1 reads SNHLY; CDR2 reads FYNNEI. There are 13 residues in the CDR3. Trimming pared 10 bases from V and 0 bases from J, leaving 9 bases between. The CDR3 nucleotides are TGTGCCAACCGGGACACGAACACCGGGGAGCTGTTTTTT. Translating gives CANRDTNTGELFF.

The chain uses TRBV19 and TRBJ2-6, with D hard to call. The germline V gene has CDR1 LNHDA and CDR2 SQIVND (reference sequence). The CDR3 extends over 14 amino acids. The V end was cut by 6 bases, the J end by 2 bases, with 8 bases between. Here the CDR3 reads CASRSVAGANVLTF. The CDR3 DNA sequence: TGTGCCAGTAGATCAGTGGCTGGGGCCAACGTCCTGACTTTC.

This clone was seen a handful of times. This chain uses TRBV7-2 with TRBJ1-3; D is possibly TRBD1 (5 bases). The CDR3 consists of 14 residues. Trimming shortened V by 4 bases and J by 1 base, and 8 bases separated the two germline ends. CDR1 and CDR2 from the germline V gene are SGHTA and FQGNSA. DNA for the CDR3: TGTGCCAGCAGCTCGGGACCATCTGGAAACACCATATATTTT. It specifies CASSSGPSGNTIYF.

This chain uses TRBV6-5 with TRBJ1-5; TRBD1 matches 8 bases. This CDR3 is built from 14 residues. The trim removed 5 bases at V and 6 bases at J, leaving 6 bases unmatched. CDR1 and CDR2 (germline): MNHEY, SVGAGI. For the CDR3, the DNA is TGTGCCAGCAGTCCCACAGGGGGGGCTCAGCCCCAGCATTTT. Residues: CASSPTGGAQPQHF.